This is a list of T cell receptor beta chains from one sample in a study of neurological immune-mediated disorders. One entry per CDR3 protein, called by TCRdb with MiXCR from the 5' RACE reads. The sample contains 35,000 to 50,000 distinct CDR3 sequences, over 2% of which appear only once. Sequences were obtained from PBMCs. The origin of the receptors is a man aged 50-59 years with multiple sclerosis. CDR3s include the opening cysteine and the closing phenylalanine or tryptophan. The D gene is left open where the match is weak. Some rows have no size entry. The others give once, few or many, or a class for an expanded clone.

clone size: many; V gene: TRBV7-2; D gene: -; J gene: TRBJ2-6; CDR3 length: 15; CDR3 DNA: TGTGCCAGCAGCTCCCCTGATGTGGGGGCCAACGTCCTGACTTTC; CDR3 protein: CASSSPDVGANVLTF
clone size: many; V gene: TRBV7-2; D gene: -; J gene: TRBJ2-3; CDR3 length: 13; CDR3 DNA: TGTGCCAGCAGCTTAGTGCTAGCCGATACGCAGTATTTT; CDR3 protein: CASSLVLADTQYF
clone size: many; V gene: TRBV7-9; D gene: TRBD2; J gene: TRBJ2-1; CDR3 length: 15; CDR3 DNA: TGTGCCAGCAGCCAACCGGGACTAGCTCGTAACGAGCAGTTCTTC; CDR3 protein: CASSQPGLARNEQFF
clone size: many; V gene: TRBV2; D gene: TRBD2; J gene: TRBJ2-1; CDR3 length: 16; CDR3 DNA: TGTGCCAGCAGTGACGAGGGGACTAGGGGGTACAATGAGCAGTTCTTC; CDR3 protein: CASSDEGTRGYNEQFF
clone size: -; V gene: TRBV24-1; D gene: -; J gene: TRBJ1-5; CDR3 length: 19; CDR3 DNA: TGTGCCACCAGTGATTTGCTTCAGAGTCCGGGGCCGGACAATCAGCCCCAGAATTTT; CDR3 protein: CATSDLLQSPGPDNQPQNF
clone size: many; V gene: TRBV4-1; D gene: -; J gene: TRBJ2-7; CDR3 length: 17; CDR3 DNA: TGCGCCAGCAGCCAACTCCTTGTACCTAGTGGTCCCTACGAGCAGTACTTC; CDR3 protein: CASSQLLVPSGPYEQYF
clone size: many; V gene: TRBV12-5; D gene: -; J gene: TRBJ1-3; CDR3 length: 14; CDR3 DNA: TGTGCTAGTGGCGGTACAGGATCTGGAAACACCATATATTTT; CDR3 protein: CASGGTGSGNTIYF
clone size: many; V gene: TRBV4-3; D gene: -; J gene: TRBJ1-2; CDR3 length: 12; CDR3 DNA: TGCGCCAGCAGCCAAGATCGCAGTGGCTACACCTTC; CDR3 protein: CASSQDRSGYTF
clone size: many; V gene: TRBV20-1; D gene: -; J gene: TRBJ1-1; CDR3 length: 16; CDR3 DNA: TGCAGTGCTAGAGATCGACATCGTTTTCGTGACACTGAAGCTTTCTTT; CDR3 protein: CSARDRHRFRDTEAFF
clone size: many; V gene: TRBV20-1; D gene: -; J gene: TRBJ1-5; CDR3 length: 12; CDR3 DNA: TGCAGTGCGGGCGGTCGTAATCAGCCCCAGAATTTT; CDR3 protein: CSAGGRNQPQNF
clone size: many; V gene: TRBV5-1; D gene: -; J gene: TRBJ1-1; CDR3 length: 14; CDR3 DNA: TGCGCCAGCAGCTTGGGCAACATGAACACTGAAGCTTTCTTT; CDR3 protein: CASSLGNMNTEAFF
clone size: many; V gene: TRBV7-2; D gene: -; J gene: TRBJ2-3; CDR3 length: 13; CDR3 DNA: TGTGCCAGCAGCCAGCCTCACCTTGATACGCAGTATTTT; CDR3 protein: CASSQPHLDTQYF
clone size: many; V gene: TRBV5-1; D gene: TRBD1; J gene: TRBJ2-7; CDR3 length: 14; CDR3 DNA: TGCGCCAGCAGCCCCCAGACAGGGATTGGCGAGCAGTACTTC; CDR3 protein: CASSPQTGIGEQYF
clone size: many; V gene: TRBV15; D gene: TRBD2; J gene: TRBJ2-3; CDR3 length: 15; CDR3 DNA: TGTGCCACCAGCAGTCCAGGGAGGGTATCAGATACGCAGTATTTT; CDR3 protein: CATSSPGRVSDTQYF
clone size: many; V gene: TRBV5-1; D gene: -; J gene: TRBJ2-5; CDR3 length: 13; CDR3 DNA: TGCGCCAGCAGCTGGGGGTACCAAGAGACCCAGTACTTC; CDR3 protein: CASSWGYQETQYF
clone size: many; V gene: TRBV6-5; D gene: -; J gene: TRBJ1-1; CDR3 length: 15; CDR3 DNA: TGTGCCAGCAGTTCGGGACCGGGGATCCACACTGAAGCTTTCTTT; CDR3 protein: CASSSGPGIHTEAFF
clone size: many; V gene: TRBV24-1; D gene: -; J gene: TRBJ1-1; CDR3 length: 12; CDR3 DNA: TGTGCCACCAGTGATTCTCGGGGTCGAGCTTTCTTT; CDR3 protein: CATSDSRGRAFF
clone size: many; V gene: TRBV10-3; D gene: -; J gene: TRBJ1-6; CDR3 length: 12; CDR3 DNA: TGTGCCATCAGTCACAGTAATTCACCCCTCCACTTT; CDR3 protein: CAISHSNSPLHF
clone size: many; V gene: TRBV12-3/TRBV12-4; D gene: -; J gene: TRBJ1-1; CDR3 length: 13; CDR3 DNA: TGTGCCAGCAGTCCCCCAGCGAACACTGAAGCTTTCTTT; CDR3 protein: CASSPPANTEAFF
clone size: -; V gene: TRBV5-6; D gene: -; J gene: TRBJ2-5; CDR3 length: 15; CDR3 DNA: TGTGCCAGCAGCTTGGATTGGATAGGAGAAGAGACCCAGTACTTC; CDR3 protein: CASSLDWIGEETQYF
clone size: many; V gene: TRBV11-3; D gene: -; J gene: TRBJ2-7; CDR3 length: 13; CDR3 DNA: TGTGCCAGCAGCTTGATGGGGGGCTCCGAGCAGTACTTC; CDR3 protein: CASSLMGGSEQYF
clone size: many; V gene: TRBV7-3; D gene: -; J gene: TRBJ1-1; CDR3 length: 13; CDR3 DNA: TGTGCCAGCAGCTCATCCGGGGGCACTGAAGCTTTCTTT; CDR3 protein: CASSSSGGTEAFF
clone size: many; V gene: TRBV3-1; D gene: -; J gene: TRBJ2-3; CDR3 length: 13; CDR3 DNA: TGTGCCAGCAGCCATTCGGGAGCGGATACGCAGTATTTT; CDR3 protein: CASSHSGADTQYF
clone size: many; V gene: TRBV20-1; D gene: -; J gene: TRBJ2-7; CDR3 length: 13; CDR3 DNA: TGCAGTGCTAGAGATTCGGAGACCTACGAGCAGTACTTC; CDR3 protein: CSARDSETYEQYF
clone size: many; V gene: TRBV29-1; D gene: TRBD1; J gene: TRBJ2-2; CDR3 length: 14; CDR3 DNA: TGCAGCGCTGGGGGGACAGGGTTCACCGGGGAGCTGTTTTTT; CDR3 protein: CSAGGTGFTGELFF
clone size: many; V gene: TRBV7-6; D gene: -; J gene: TRBJ2-7; CDR3 length: 11; CDR3 DNA: TGTGCCAGCAGCTTAGAGCACGAGCAGTACTTC; CDR3 protein: CASSLEHEQYF
clone size: many; V gene: TRBV5-1; D gene: TRBD2; J gene: TRBJ2-7; CDR3 length: 15; CDR3 DNA: TGCGCCAGCAGACCTAGCGGGGGCCCGGGGAACGAGCAGTACTTC; CDR3 protein: CASRPSGGPGNEQYF
clone size: many; V gene: TRBV20-1; D gene: TRBD2; J gene: TRBJ2-4; CDR3 length: 21; CDR3 DNA: TGCAGTGCTAGACCTGGTCCCCGACTAGCGGGGGACCTCCTAGCCAAAAACATTCAGTACTTC; CDR3 protein: CSARPGPRLAGDLLAKNIQYF
clone size: many; V gene: TRBV15; D gene: -; J gene: TRBJ2-7; CDR3 length: 15; CDR3 DNA: TGTGCCACCAGCACGACTTTCGGCGGCTCCTACGAGCAGTACTTC; CDR3 protein: CATSTTFGGSYEQYF
clone size: -; V gene: TRBV3-1; D gene: -; J gene: TRBJ1-2; CDR3 length: 14; CDR3 DNA: TGTGCCAGCAGCCAGGGGCACCAGGTGGATGGCTACACCTTC; CDR3 protein: CASSQGHQVDGYTF
clone size: many; V gene: TRBV7-9; D gene: TRBD1; J gene: TRBJ2-5; CDR3 length: 18; CDR3 DNA: TGTGCCAGCAGCTTAGCGACGTTCGGACAGGGGGCTCGTAAGACCCAGTACTTC; CDR3 protein: CASSLATFGQGARKTQYF
clone size: -; V gene: TRBV7-9; D gene: TRBD1; J gene: TRBJ2-5; CDR3 length: 15; CDR3 DNA: TGTGCCAGCAGCCCACGTAGGGGGCCGGGGGAGACCCAGTACTTC; CDR3 protein: CASSPRRGPGETQYF
clone size: many; V gene: TRBV20-1; D gene: -; J gene: TRBJ2-7; CDR3 length: 15; CDR3 DNA: TGCAGTGCTAGAATTCCCTCGGGGGCTCCCTACGAGCAGTACTTC; CDR3 protein: CSARIPSGAPYEQYF
clone size: few; V gene: TRBV2; D gene: -; J gene: TRBJ1-5; CDR3 length: 14; CDR3 DNA: TGTGCCAGCAGTGGTGGACAGAGCAATCAGCCCCAGAATTTT; CDR3 protein: CASSGGQSNQPQNF
clone size: many; V gene: TRBV29-1; D gene: TRBD2; J gene: TRBJ2-1; CDR3 length: 13; CDR3 DNA: TGCAGCGTGGGAGGGGAGCTGCGGGGATACGGGATCTTC; CDR3 protein: CSVGGELRGYGIF
clone size: many; V gene: TRBV5-1; D gene: TRBD2; J gene: TRBJ2-1; CDR3 length: 15; CDR3 DNA: TGCGCCAGCAGCACTTTAGCGGGGGCCTACAATGAGCAGTTCTTC; CDR3 protein: CASSTLAGAYNEQFF
clone size: -; V gene: TRBV12-3/TRBV12-4; D gene: TRBD1; J gene: TRBJ1-5; CDR3 length: 14; CDR3 DNA: TGTGCCAGCAGTTTAGGGGACAGGGCTCAGCCCCAGAATTTT; CDR3 protein: CASSLGDRAQPQNF
clone size: many; V gene: TRBV29-1; D gene: -; J gene: TRBJ1-2; CDR3 length: 15; CDR3 DNA: TGCAGCGTGGAGATCAGGGGCCCCTCTAACTATGGCTACACCTTC; CDR3 protein: CSVEIRGPSNYGYTF
clone size: few; V gene: TRBV6-6; D gene: TRBD2; J gene: TRBJ2-5; CDR3 length: 15; CDR3 DNA: TGTGCCAGCAGTTACAACCTAGCGGGCCAAGAGACCCAGTACTTC; CDR3 protein: CASSYNLAGQETQYF
clone size: many; V gene: TRBV7-3; D gene: -; J gene: TRBJ2-1; CDR3 length: 14; CDR3 DNA: TGTGCCAGCAGCTCAGGACAGACCTACAATGAGCAGTTCTTC; CDR3 protein: CASSSGQTYNEQFF
clone size: many; V gene: TRBV7-2; D gene: TRBD1; J gene: TRBJ2-3; CDR3 length: 16; CDR3 DNA: TGTGCCAGCAGCCCGGTGCCTGGACAGGTCACAGATACGCAGTATTTT; CDR3 protein: CASSPVPGQVTDTQYF
clone size: many; V gene: TRBV5-5; D gene: -; J gene: TRBJ2-3; CDR3 length: 15; CDR3 DNA: TGTGCCAGCAGCTTGGAAGTGAGGGGCACAGATACGCAGTATTTT; CDR3 protein: CASSLEVRGTDTQYF
clone size: many; V gene: TRBV7-9; D gene: TRBD1; J gene: TRBJ1-2; CDR3 length: 13; CDR3 DNA: TGTGCCAGCAGCTCGGGACAGGCGTCTGGCTACACCTTC; CDR3 protein: CASSSGQASGYTF
clone size: many; V gene: TRBV11-2; D gene: TRBD1; J gene: TRBJ2-3; CDR3 length: 15; CDR3 DNA: TGTGCCAGCAAACTACAGGGGGCGCAGAGAGATACGCAGTATTTT; CDR3 protein: CASKLQGAQRDTQYF
clone size: many; V gene: TRBV29-1; D gene: -; J gene: TRBJ1-2; CDR3 length: 18; CDR3 DNA: TGCAGCGTTGAAGATCTATCCGGGGGTACTGTTATTAACTATGGCTACACCTTC; CDR3 protein: CSVEDLSGGTVINYGYTF
clone size: many; V gene: TRBV3-1; D gene: -; J gene: TRBJ1-2; CDR3 length: 12; CDR3 DNA: TGTGCCAGCAGCCAATCGGGGACTGGCTACACCTTC; CDR3 protein: CASSQSGTGYTF
clone size: many; V gene: TRBV3-1; D gene: -; J gene: TRBJ1-5; CDR3 length: 14; CDR3 DNA: TGTGCCAGCAGCCAGGGAGATAGCAATCAGCCCCAGCATTTT; CDR3 protein: CASSQGDSNQPQHF
clone size: many; V gene: TRBV20-1; D gene: -; J gene: TRBJ1-5; CDR3 length: 13; CDR3 DNA: TGCAGTGCTGGAGGTAACACCGCCCAGCCCCAGCATTTT; CDR3 protein: CSAGGNTAQPQHF
clone size: many; V gene: TRBV6-5; D gene: TRBD2; J gene: TRBJ2-3; CDR3 length: 18; CDR3 DNA: TGTGCCAGCAGTTTCTACCCGACTAGCGGGGGAACCACAGATACGCAGTATTTT; CDR3 protein: CASSFYPTSGGTTDTQYF
clone size: many; V gene: TRBV6-2/TRBV6-3; D gene: -; J gene: TRBJ2-1; CDR3 length: 13; CDR3 DNA: TGTGCCAGCAGTGGGGCAGGGAGGAATGAGCAGTTCTTC; CDR3 protein: CASSGAGRNEQFF
clone size: many; V gene: TRBV6-2/TRBV6-3; D gene: -; J gene: TRBJ2-7; CDR3 length: 14; CDR3 DNA: TGTGCCAGCAGTTACGCTCATACTAGCTACGAGCAGTACTTC; CDR3 protein: CASSYAHTSYEQYF
clone size: many; V gene: TRBV29-1; D gene: -; J gene: TRBJ2-5; CDR3 length: 13; CDR3 DNA: TGCAGCGTTGAGCGGGTTAGTCAAGAGACCCAGTACTTC; CDR3 protein: CSVERVSQETQYF
clone size: many; V gene: TRBV12-3/TRBV12-4; D gene: -; J gene: TRBJ2-2; CDR3 length: 16; CDR3 DNA: TGTGCCAGCACTCTAAGGGTGCAGGGTCACACCGGGGAGCTGTTTTTT; CDR3 protein: CASTLRVQGHTGELFF